This TCR beta chain came from a study of blood T cell repertoires in COVID-19. Turning to the study itself: The samples span acute and convalescent COVID-19 from the United States, Italy and Spain. From T cells, B-cell-depleted T cells, or PBMCs came the material, which was cDNA or gDNA.

Germline lookup yields CDR1 MNHNY and CDR2 SVGAGI (reference sequence). V gave up 2 bases and J gave up 8 bases; unmatched junction bases: 10. This CDR3 comprises 15 residues. In the source study's methods: Researchers report that nucleated cell counts were estimated from reference gene primer amplification. TCRdb's copy holds only in-frame clones and misses some; the assay was immunoSEQ multiplex PCR. That table supplies the V and J calls and clone size; D and trimming were determined from the DNA. The repertoire holds around 26,000 clones, with approximately 66% as singletons. This receptor was obtained from a man in his 60s with active or convalescent COVID-19. Sequencing used peripheral blood. The chain links TRBV6-6 to TRBJ1-1; the match to TRBD1 covers 8 bases. The CDR3 coding sequence is TGTGCCAGCAGTTACACAGCCGGGACAGGACTAGAAGCTTTCTTT. This encodes CASSYTAGTGLEAFF.